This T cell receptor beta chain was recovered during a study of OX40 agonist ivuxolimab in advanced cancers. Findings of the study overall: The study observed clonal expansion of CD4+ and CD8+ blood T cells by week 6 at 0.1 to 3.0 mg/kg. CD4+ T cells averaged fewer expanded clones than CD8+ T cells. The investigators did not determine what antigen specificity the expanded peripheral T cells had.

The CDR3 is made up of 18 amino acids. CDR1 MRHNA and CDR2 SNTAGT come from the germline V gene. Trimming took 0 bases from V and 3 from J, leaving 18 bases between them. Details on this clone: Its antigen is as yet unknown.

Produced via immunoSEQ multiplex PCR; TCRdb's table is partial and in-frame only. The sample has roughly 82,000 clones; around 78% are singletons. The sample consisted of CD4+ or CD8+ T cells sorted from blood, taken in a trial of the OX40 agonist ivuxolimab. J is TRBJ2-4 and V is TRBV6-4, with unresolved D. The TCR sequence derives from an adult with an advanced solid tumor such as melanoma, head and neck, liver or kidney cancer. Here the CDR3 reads CASSDSTSQNSVKNIQYF. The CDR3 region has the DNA TGTGCCAGCAGTGACTCAACCTCCCAGAATTCTGTCAAAAACATTCAGTACTTC.